This T cell receptor beta chain was sequenced during a study of T cells in women clearing cervical HPV infection (dated by TCRdb to between 2017 and 2018). For context, the study as a whole: The cases were some 25 women with histologically confirmed HPV16-related CIN3 or worse, and 2 of these cases were invasive cancers. The exploratory proof-of-principle case-control study was nested within the Guanacaste HPV Natural History Study in Costa Rica and compared TCR repertoires across cervical HPV16 outcomes. Case blood was taken at the visit when the lesion was first identified, whereas control blood was taken when infection was no longer detected. Since HLA typing was available for only a few women, HLA type could not be ruled out as a confounder. Cases and controls were matched on year of sample collection and on age within five years. Among cases, blood sampling came a median of nearly 150 days after lesion detection, with an interquartile range of about 85 to 200 days. Cases had a median age of almost 35 years compared with more than 37 for controls, and baseline characteristics showed no significant differences between the groups. Five blinded duplicates per group were added as quality controls, giving roughly 60 samples: approximately 50 participants and roughly ten replicates. The controls were 25 or so women whose single incident HPV16 infection cleared within 12 months with no development of precancer or cancer. The parent cohort enrolled around 10,000 women aged 18 or older in Guanacaste, Costa Rica, during about 1992 to 1994 and followed them for more than 6 years.

Including cysteine and phenylalanine, the CDR3 has 16 amino acids. The DNA shown is the part of the CDR3 that was read: 39 bases, in frame from base 1. As encoded in the germline V gene, CDR1 is MNHNS while CDR2 is SASEGT. V is cut by 0 bases and J by 6 bases, and the space between the germline ends is 12 bases. Every participant had a single incident cervical HPV16 infection, and women with prevalent HPV16 infections were excluded. Cervical HPV DNA was detected by MY09/MY11 PCR, and genotyping was performed by dot-blot hybridization. Fifteen mL of heparinized blood were centrifuged, and the buffy coat was aliquoted, frozen at -30°C, then stored at -80°C. QIAGEN kits were used to extract genomic DNA from the buffy coat specimens. The study at large found these results: T-cell numbers per sample were unknown, so richness differences could reflect varying T-cell content rather than repertoire biology. Random forest classifiers that combined richness and V gene abundances separated cases from controls with an estimated AUC of roughly 0.83. Cases had lower TRBV6-7 relative abundance than controls (0.11% versus 0.16%; Bonferroni P = 0.0008). The cross-sectional design could not show whether associations preceded infection or resulted from it; effector/memory subsets and HPV-specific T cells were not isolated. Across sequencing depths, CIN3+ cases showed significantly higher TCR repertoire richness than controls, but evenness did not differ between the groups.

TCR beta CDR3 regions were amplified by multiplex PCR using the immunoSEQ assay from an average of about 1,200 ng genomic DNA per sample. To correct primer bias, the assay used a complete synthetic TCR repertoire to set an amplification baseline. The amplicons were sequenced using the Illumina platform. Regarding the original processing steps: Sequence errors were corrected by clustering with frequency ratios and a modified nearest-neighbor algorithm, and the sequences were then analyzed in the immunoSEQ Analyzer using IMGT gene definitions. At each rarefaction depth, TCR richness and evenness were averaged across 20 rarefaction repeats, and samples with fewer sequences than that depth were excluded. Wilcoxon rank sum tests with FDR correction were used to compare relative abundances of V, D and J genes between the groups. In the blinded duplicates, the intraclass correlation was around 96% for TCR richness and averaged about 79% across 66 gene segments. Drawn from immuneACCESS, this table holds only the in-frame rearrangements with V and J called that TCRdb kept. Clones are partly lost; checked studies trace under half to an unresolved V gene and leave the rest unexplained. Clonal size and the V and J genes are those of that table, whereas D and trimming came from the DNA. This sample's clone table shows roughly 25,000 clones. The ten largest make up 6.6% of the sample.

Points on this clone: The antigen it recognizes is unknown. The CDR3 is cut off 3 residues early in the read; its end comes from the germline J gene.

Sequenced input: blood buffy coat. This TCR was recovered from a woman aged 18-69 years with a cervical HPV16 infection that either progressed to CIN3+ or cleared (not recorded which). The chain is assembled from TRBV6-1 and TRBJ1-6; too little of a D gene remains to name it. CDR3 bases read: TGTGCCAGCAGTGAAGCCCGGTTCATCGGTAATTCACCC. The resulting protein is CASSEARFIGNSP. The CDR3 in full is CASSEARFIGNSPLHF.